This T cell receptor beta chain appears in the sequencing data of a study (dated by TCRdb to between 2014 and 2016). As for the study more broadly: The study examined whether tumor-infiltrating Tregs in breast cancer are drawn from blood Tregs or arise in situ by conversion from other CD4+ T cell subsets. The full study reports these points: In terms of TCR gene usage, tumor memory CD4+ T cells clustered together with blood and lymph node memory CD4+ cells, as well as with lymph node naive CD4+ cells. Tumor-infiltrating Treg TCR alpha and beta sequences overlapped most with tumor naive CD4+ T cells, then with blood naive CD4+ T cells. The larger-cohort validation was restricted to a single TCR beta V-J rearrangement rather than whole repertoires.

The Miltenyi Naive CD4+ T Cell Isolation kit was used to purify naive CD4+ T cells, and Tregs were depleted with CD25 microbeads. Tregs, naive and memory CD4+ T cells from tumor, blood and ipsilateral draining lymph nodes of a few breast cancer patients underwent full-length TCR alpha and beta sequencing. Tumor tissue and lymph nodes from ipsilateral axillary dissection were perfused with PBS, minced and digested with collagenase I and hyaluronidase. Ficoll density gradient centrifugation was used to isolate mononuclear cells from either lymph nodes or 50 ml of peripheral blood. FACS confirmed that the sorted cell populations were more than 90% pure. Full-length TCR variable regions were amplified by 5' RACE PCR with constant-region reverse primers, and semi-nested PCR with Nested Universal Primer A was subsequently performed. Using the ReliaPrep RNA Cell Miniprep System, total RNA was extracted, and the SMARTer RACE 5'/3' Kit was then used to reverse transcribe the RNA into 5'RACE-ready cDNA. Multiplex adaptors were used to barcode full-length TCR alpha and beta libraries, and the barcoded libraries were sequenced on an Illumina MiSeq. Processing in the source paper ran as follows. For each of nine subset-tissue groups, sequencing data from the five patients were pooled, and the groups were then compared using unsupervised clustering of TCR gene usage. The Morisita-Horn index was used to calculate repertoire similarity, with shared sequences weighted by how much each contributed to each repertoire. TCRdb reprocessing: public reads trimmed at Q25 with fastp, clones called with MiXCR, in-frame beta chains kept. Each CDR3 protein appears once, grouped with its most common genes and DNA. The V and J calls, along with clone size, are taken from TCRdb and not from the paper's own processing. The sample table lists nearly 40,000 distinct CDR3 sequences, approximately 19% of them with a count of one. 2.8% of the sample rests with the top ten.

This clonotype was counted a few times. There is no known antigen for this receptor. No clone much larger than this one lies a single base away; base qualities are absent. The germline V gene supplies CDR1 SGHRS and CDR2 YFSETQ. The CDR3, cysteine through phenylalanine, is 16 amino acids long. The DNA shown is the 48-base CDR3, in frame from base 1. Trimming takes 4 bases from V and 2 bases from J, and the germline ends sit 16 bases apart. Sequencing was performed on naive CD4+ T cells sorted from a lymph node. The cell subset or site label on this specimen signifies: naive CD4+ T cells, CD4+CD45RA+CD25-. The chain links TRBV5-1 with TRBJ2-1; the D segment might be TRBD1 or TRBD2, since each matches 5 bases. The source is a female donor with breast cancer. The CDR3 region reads CASSRGVDLTYNEQFF. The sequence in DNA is TGCGCCAGCAGCAGAGGGGTTGACCTTACCTACAATGAGCAGTTCTTC.